The clone carrying this TCR beta chain was seen at least ten times. Antigen specificity is unknown. The data derive from a study of CD8 T cells in ankylosing spondylitis. Quantitative 5'-RACE with molecular barcodes was used to make the TCR beta libraries. TCRdb independently ran MiXCR on the 5' RACE reads; one entry per CDR3 protein. The sample holds 700,000 to 1,000,000 distinct CDR3 sequences, over 9.5% seen once. Study results and limitations: Disease-linked clones bore a CD8+ phenotype and were relatively rare in peripheral blood. Disease-linked clones were reportedly significantly enriched in matched ankylosing spondylitis synovial fluid. Made up of eight highly homologous variants, a TCR beta motif appeared characteristic of ankylosing spondylitis blood. Earlier work had already found some motif variants in reactive arthritis synovial fluid and blood.

CDR1 is MNHNS and CDR2 is SASEGT in the germline V gene. V was pared by 4 bases and J by 1 base, with 8 bases between. The CDR3 extends over 14 amino acids. The chain joins TRBV6-1 to TRBJ2-1; maybe TRBD2 (6 bases). This clonotype was obtained from a male donor with ankylosing spondylitis. Sequencing was done on a sample of blood, either unsorted or a sorted T cell fraction (not recorded which). CDR3 region: CASSGRGSYNEQFF. The CDR3 DNA is TGTGCCAGCAGTGGGCGGGGTTCCTACAATGAGCAGTTCTTC.